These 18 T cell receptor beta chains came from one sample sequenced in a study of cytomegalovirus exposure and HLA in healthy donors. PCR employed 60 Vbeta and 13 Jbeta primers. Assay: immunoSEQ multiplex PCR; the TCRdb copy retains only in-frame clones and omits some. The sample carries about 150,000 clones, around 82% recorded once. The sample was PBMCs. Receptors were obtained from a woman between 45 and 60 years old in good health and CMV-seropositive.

The CDR3: CATHKSLAGELFF. The CDR3, as DNA: TGTGCCACCCACAAATCCCTGGCCGGGGAGCTGTTTTTT. The rearrangement uses TRBV15 and TRBJ2-2; no definite D call. The CDR3 spans 13 residues. Between the trimmed V and J ends, which lost 8 bases and 6 bases, there was a span of 13 bases. Germline values: CDR1 LNHNV, CDR2 YYDKDF (reference sequence).

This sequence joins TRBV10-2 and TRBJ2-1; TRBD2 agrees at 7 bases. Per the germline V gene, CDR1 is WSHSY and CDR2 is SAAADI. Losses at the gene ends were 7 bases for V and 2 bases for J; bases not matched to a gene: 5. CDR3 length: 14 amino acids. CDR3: CASTSGATYNEQFF. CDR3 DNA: TGCGCCAGCACGAGCGGGGCAACCTACAATGAGCAGTTCTTC.

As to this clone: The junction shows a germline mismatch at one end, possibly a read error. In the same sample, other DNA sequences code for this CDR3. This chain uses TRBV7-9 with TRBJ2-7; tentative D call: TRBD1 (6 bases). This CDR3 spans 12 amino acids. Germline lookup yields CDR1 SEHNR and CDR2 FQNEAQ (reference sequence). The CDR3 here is CSSSLQGYEQYF. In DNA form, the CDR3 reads TGTTCCAGCAGCTTACAGGGCTACGAGCAGTACTTC.

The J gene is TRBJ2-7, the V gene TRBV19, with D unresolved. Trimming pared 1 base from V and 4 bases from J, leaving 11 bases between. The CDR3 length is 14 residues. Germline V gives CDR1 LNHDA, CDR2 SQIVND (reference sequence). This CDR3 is CASSIGFGGYEQYF. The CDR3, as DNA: TGTGCCAGTAGTATAGGTTTTGGCGGTTACGAGCAGTACTTC.

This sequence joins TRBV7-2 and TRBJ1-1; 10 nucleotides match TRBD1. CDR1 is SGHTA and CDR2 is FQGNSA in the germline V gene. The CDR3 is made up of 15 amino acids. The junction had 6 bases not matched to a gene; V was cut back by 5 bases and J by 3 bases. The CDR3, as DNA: TGTGCCAGCAGCAGGGGACAGGGGTCGTACACTGAAGCTTTCTTT. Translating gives CASSRGQGSYTEAFF.

CDR3 coding DNA: TGTGCCAGCAGTCCCGGACAGGGCTACGAGCAGTACTTC. Translated, it gives CASSPGQGYEQYF. The V gene is TRBV27, the J gene TRBJ2-7; 8 bases are a match to TRBD1. The germline CDR1 and CDR2 sequences are MNHEY and SMNVEV (reference sequence). The CDR3 is made up of 13 amino acids. After removal of 5 bases from V and 3 bases from J, the junction contained 3 bases not matched to a gene.

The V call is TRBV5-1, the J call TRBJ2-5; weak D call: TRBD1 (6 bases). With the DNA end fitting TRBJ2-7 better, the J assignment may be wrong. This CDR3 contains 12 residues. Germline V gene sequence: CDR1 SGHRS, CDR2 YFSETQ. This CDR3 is CASSSQGHEQYF. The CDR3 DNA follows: TGCGCCAGCAGCTCACAGGGTCACGAGCAGTACTTC.

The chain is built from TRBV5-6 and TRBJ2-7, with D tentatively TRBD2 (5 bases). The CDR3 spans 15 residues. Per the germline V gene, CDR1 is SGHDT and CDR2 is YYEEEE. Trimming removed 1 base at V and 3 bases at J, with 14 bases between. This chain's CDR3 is CASSLRRLALYEQYF. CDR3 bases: TGTGCCAGCAGCTTGAGACGGCTAGCCCTCTACGAGCAGTACTTC.

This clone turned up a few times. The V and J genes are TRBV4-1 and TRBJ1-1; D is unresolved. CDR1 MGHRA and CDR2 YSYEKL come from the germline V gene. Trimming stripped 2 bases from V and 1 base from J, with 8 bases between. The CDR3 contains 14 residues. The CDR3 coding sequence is TGCGCCAGCAGCCAAATCGGTCCGAACACTGAAGCTTTCTTT. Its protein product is CASSQIGPNTEAFF.

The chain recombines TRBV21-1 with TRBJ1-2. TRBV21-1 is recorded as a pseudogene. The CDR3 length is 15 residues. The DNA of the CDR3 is TGTGCCAGCAGCAAAGGACCGGGGAGGAGAGCTGGCTACACCTTC. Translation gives CASSKGPGRRAGYTF.

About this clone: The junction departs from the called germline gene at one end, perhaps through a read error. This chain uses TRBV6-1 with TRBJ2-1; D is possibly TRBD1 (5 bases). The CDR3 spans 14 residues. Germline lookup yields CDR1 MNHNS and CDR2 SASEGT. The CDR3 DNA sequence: TGTGCCAGCAGTCCTGGGGCTCTATACAGTGAGCAGTTCTTC. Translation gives CASSPGALYSEQFF.

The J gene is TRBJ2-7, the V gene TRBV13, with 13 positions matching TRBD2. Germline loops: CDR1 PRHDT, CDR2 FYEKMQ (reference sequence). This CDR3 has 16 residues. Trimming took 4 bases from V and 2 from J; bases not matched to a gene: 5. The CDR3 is CASSSRTSGGPYEQYF. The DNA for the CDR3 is TGTGCCAGCAGCTCGCGGACTAGCGGGGGCCCCTACGAGCAGTACTTC.

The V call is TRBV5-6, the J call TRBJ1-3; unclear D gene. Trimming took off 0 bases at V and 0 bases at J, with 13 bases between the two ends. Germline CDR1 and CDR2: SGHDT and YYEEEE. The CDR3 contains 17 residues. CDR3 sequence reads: CASSLDGGTSSGNTIYF. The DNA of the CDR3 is TGTGCCAGCAGCTTGGATGGCGGCACGAGCTCTGGAAACACCATATATTTT.

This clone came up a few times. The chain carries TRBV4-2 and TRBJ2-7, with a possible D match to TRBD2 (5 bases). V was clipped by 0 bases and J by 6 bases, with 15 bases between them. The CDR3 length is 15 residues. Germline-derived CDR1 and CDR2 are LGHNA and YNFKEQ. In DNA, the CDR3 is TGTGCCAGCAGCCAAGACCCTAGCCCCTTCACCGAGCAGTACTTC. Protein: CASSQDPSPFTEQYF.

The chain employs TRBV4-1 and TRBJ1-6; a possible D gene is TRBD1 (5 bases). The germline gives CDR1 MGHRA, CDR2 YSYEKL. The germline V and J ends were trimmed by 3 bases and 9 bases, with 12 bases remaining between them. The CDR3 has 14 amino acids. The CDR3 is CASSQMVGGSPLHF. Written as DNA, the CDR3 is TGCGCCAGCAGCCAGATGGTCGGGGGTTCACCCCTCCACTTT.

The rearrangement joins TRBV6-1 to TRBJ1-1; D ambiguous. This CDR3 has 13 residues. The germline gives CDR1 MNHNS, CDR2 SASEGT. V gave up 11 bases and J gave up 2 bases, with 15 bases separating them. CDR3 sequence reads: CAVQRHLNTEAFF. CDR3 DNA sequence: TGTGCCGTCCAGAGGCATCTAAACACTGAAGCTTTCTTT.

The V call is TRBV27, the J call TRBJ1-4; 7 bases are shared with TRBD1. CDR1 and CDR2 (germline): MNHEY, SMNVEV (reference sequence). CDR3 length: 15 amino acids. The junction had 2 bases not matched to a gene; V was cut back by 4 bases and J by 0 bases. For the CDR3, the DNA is TGTGCCAGCAGTTCCCAGGGGGCAACTAATGAAAAACTGTTTTTT. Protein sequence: CASSSQGATNEKLFF.

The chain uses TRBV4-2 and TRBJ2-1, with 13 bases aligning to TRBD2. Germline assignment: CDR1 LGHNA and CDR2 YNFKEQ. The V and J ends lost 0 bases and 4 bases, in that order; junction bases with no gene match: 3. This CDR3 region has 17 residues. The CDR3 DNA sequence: TGTGCCAGCAGCCAAGAGACTAGCGGGGGGCTTTACAATGAGCAGTTCTTC. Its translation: CASSQETSGGLYNEQFF.